Below, 10 T cell receptor beta chains from the same sample are listed, as sequenced in a study of shared clonotypes between healthy human individuals. Using immunoSEQ multiplex PCR, the repertoire was profiled, and TCRdb retains in-frame clones only, with some absent. The data hold 2,500,000 or so clones, with roughly 93% observed a single time. The sequencing input was naive CD4+ T cells from PBMCs. Noted subset: CD45RA+ positively selected. These receptors were taken from a man aged 18 to 35 in good health. Some clones in this sample may be carry-over from other donors' samples.

In DNA, the CDR3 is TGCGCCAGCAGACGGGACAGGGGGTTCCAAGAGACCCAGTACTTC. Its translation: CASRRDRGFQETQYF. The chain uses TRBV5-1 and TRBJ2-5; 11 bases agree with TRBD1. The V gene end was trimmed by 5 bases and the J gene end by 1 base; junction bases not matched to a gene: 4. The CDR3 extends over 15 amino acids. Per the germline V gene, CDR1 is SGHRS and CDR2 is YFSETQ.

J is TRBJ2-1 and V is TRBV29-1; the D gene is possibly TRBD1 (6 bases). The germline V and J ends were trimmed by 8 bases and 8 bases, with 16 bases remaining between them. The germline V gene has CDR1 SQVTM and CDR2 ANQGSEA. The CDR3 spans 12 residues. The CDR3 nucleotides are TGCAGCCTAAGGGGGTTTTTTGATGAGCAGTTCTTC. This translates into CSLRGFFDEQFF.

The V call is TRBV23-1, the J call TRBJ2-7; 10 bases agree with TRBD1. TRBV23-1 is classed as an ORF, of uncertain function. The CDR3 loop spans 16 amino acids. V was clipped by 1 base and J by 6 bases; unmatched bases: 9. CDR3 amino acids: CASSQFPPRTGGEQYF. Here the CDR3 DNA reads TGCGCCAGCAGTCAATTCCCCCCGAGGACAGGGGGCGAGCAGTACTTC.

The chain's CDR3 is CSVAGVVETQYF. CDR3 DNA sequence: TGCAGCGTGGCAGGGGTCGTGGAGACCCAGTACTTC. This chain connects TRBV29-1 to TRBJ2-5, with D possibly matching TRBD1 (6 bases). Deletions cut 6 bases from V and 5 bases from J, with 13 bases between. Germline V gene sequence: CDR1 SQVTM, CDR2 ANQGSEA. This CDR3 spans 12 amino acids.

The chain carries TRBV5-1 and TRBJ1-1, with D possibly TRBD1 on 6 matching bases. The CDR3 contains 13 residues. The germline V and J ends were trimmed by 2 bases and 9 bases, with 14 bases remaining between them. Germline CDR1 SGHRS, CDR2 YFSETQ. CDR3 loop: CASSLGQGMKAFF. DNA for the CDR3: TGCGCCAGCAGCTTAGGGCAGGGGATGAAAGCTTTCTTT.

This clone was seen only once. This chain joins TRBV19 and TRBJ1-3; 8 bases fit TRBD1. CDR1 is LNHDA, CDR2 SQIVND, per germline (reference sequence). This CDR3 comprises 18 residues. Trimming took 8 bases from V and 0 from J; bases not matched to a gene: 15. This CDR3 is CASRPLTGTGRSGNTIYF. CDR3 bases: TGTGCCAGTCGGCCATTGACCGGGACAGGCCGCTCTGGAAACACCATATATTTT.

This chain uses TRBV11-2 with TRBJ2-3; 11 bases match TRBD2. Germline CDR1 SGHAT, CDR2 FQNNGV. The CDR3 is 15 amino acids. Trimming took 5 bases from V and 6 from J; bases not matched to a gene: 7. DNA of the CDR3: TGTGCCAGCAGCCCAATCTCTAGCGGGAGGGATACGCAGTATTTT. Residues: CASSPISSGRDTQYF.

V and J are TRBV18 and TRBJ1-3, with D maybe TRBD1 (6 bases). This CDR3 is built from 15 residues. The V and J ends lost 4 bases and 0 bases respectively, with 10 bases between them. Germline CDR1 reads KGHSH; CDR2 reads LQKENI. This CDR3 reads CASSRGPSSGNTIYF. CDR3 coding DNA: TGTGCCAGCTCACGGGGGCCCAGCTCTGGAAACACCATATATTTT.

This clone was seen only once. The V gene is TRBV5-1, the J gene TRBJ2-3, with 10 bases fitting TRBD2. This CDR3 region has 15 residues. Germline values: CDR1 SGHRS, CDR2 YFSETQ. The junction had 3 bases not matched to a gene; V was cut back by 4 bases and J by 1 base. The CDR3 nucleotides read TGCGCCAGCAGCCTGAGCGGGGGGGGCACAGATACGCAGTATTTT. Protein product: CASSLSGGGTDTQYF.

The chain employs TRBV5-4 and TRBJ2-5; the D gene could be TRBD1 or TRBD2 (5 bases each). This CDR3 is 17 amino acids long. V lost 4 bases and J lost 4, with 23 bases in between. Germline V gene data show CDR1 as SGHNT and CDR2 as YYREEE (reference sequence). For the CDR3, the DNA is TGTGCCAGCAGCCCCGGGGCCAGCAGGGCGTTGCGAGAGACCCAGTACTTC. Translating gives CASSPGASRALRETQYF.